Described below is a single TCR beta chain sequence and its context. This specimen comes from a study of blood T cell repertoires in COVID-19. The CDR3 has 15 residues. Germline V gene data show CDR1 as SGDLS and CDR2 as YYNGEE. The V and J ends lost 2 bases and 2 bases respectively, with 12 bases between them. Produced via immunoSEQ multiplex PCR; TCRdb's table is partial and in-frame only. Among under 300,000 clones listed, 85% to 90% were seen once. The sample was peripheral blood. The TCR originated in a man aged 60 to 75 with acute or convalescent COVID-19. This chain links TRBV9 with TRBJ2-3, with no clear D. CDR3 sequence reads: CASSVGSTSTDTQYF. In nucleotides, the CDR3 is TGTGCCAGCAGCGTTGGCTCGACTTCCACAGATACGCAGTATTTT.